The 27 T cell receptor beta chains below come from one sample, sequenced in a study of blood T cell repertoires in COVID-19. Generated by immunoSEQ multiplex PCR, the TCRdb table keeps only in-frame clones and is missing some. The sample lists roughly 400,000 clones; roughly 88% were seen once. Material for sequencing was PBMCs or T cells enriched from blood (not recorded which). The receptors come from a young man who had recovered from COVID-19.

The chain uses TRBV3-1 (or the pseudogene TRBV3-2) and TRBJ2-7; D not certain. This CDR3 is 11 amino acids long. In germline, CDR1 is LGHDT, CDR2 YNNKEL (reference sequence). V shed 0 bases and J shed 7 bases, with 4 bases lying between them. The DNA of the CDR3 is TGTGCCAGCAGCCAAGACAATGAGCAGTACTTC. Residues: CASSQDNEQYF.

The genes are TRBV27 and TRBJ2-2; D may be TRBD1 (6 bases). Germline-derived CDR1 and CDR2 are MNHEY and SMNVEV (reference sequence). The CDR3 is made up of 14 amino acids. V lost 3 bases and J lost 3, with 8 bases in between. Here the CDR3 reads CASSFAGDTGELFF. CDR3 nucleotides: TGTGCCAGCAGTTTTGCAGGGGACACCGGGGAGCTGTTTTTT.

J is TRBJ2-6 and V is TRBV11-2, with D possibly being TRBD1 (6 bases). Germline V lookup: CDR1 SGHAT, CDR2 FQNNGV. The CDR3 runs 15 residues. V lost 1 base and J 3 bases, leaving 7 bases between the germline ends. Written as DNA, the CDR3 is TGTGCCAGCAGCTTAGCAGGGGTTGGGGCCAACGTCCTGACTTTC. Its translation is CASSLAGVGANVLTF.

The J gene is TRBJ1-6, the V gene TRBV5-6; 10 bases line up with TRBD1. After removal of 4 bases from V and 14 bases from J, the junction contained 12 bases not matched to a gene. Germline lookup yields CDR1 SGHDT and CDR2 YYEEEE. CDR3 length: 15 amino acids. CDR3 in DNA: TGTGCCAGCAGCGGCCGACAGGGGGCTCTTTACGCCCTCCACTTT. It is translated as CASSGRQGALYALHF.

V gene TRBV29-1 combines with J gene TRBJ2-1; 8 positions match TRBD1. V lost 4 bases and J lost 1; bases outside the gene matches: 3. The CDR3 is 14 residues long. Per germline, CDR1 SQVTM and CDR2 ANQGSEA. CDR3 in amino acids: CSVVRDRSYNEQFF. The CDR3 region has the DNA TGCAGCGTTGTCCGGGACAGGTCCTACAATGAGCAGTTCTTC.

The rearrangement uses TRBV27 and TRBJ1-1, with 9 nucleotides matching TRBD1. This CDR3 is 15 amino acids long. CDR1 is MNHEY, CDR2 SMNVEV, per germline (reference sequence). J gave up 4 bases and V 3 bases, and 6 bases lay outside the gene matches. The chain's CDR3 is CASSLGQGSGTEAFF. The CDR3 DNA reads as TGTGCCAGCAGTTTGGGACAGGGATCGGGCACTGAAGCTTTCTTT.

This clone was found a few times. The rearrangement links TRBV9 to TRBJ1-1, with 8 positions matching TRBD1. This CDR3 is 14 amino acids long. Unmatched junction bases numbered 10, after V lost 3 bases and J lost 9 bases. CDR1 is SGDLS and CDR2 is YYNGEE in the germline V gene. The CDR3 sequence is CASSGRTDRGQAFF. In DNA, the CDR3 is TGTGCCAGCAGCGGAAGGACCGACAGGGGACAAGCTTTCTTT.

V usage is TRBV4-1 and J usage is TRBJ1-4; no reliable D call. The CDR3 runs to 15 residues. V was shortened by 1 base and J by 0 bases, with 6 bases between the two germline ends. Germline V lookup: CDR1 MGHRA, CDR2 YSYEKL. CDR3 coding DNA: TGCGCCAGCAGCCAAGGGGCGCCAACTAATGAAAAACTGTTTTTT. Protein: CASSQGAPTNEKLFF.

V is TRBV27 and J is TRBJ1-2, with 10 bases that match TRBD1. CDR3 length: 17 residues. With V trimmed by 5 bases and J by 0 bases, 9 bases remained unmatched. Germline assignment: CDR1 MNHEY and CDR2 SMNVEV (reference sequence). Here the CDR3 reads CASSLRRDRGPNYGYTF. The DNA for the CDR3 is TGTGCCAGCAGTCTGCGCCGGGACAGGGGACCTAACTATGGCTACACCTTC.

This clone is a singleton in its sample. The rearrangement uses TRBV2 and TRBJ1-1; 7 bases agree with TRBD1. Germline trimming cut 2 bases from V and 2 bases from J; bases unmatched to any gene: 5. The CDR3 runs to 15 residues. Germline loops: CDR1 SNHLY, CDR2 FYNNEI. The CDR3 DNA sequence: TGTGCCAGCAGTGAACTACAGGGGCGAAACACTGAAGCTTTCTTT. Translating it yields CASSELQGRNTEAFF.

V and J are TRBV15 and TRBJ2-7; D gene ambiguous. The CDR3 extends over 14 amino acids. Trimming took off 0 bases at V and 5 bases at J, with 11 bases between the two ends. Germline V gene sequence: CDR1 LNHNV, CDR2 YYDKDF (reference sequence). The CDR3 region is CATSRDFARDEQYF. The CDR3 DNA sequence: TGTGCCACCAGCAGAGATTTCGCAAGAGACGAGCAGTACTTC.

The chain's CDR3 is CASSPERPFGGSPLHF. Here the CDR3 DNA reads TGCGCCAGCAGCCCCGAACGACCTTTCGGAGGGTCACCCCTCCACTTT. The V and J genes are TRBV5-1 and TRBJ1-6; D unresolved. Germline V gene lookup returns CDR1 SGHRS and CDR2 YFSETQ. The V end was cut by 4 bases, the J end by 10 bases, with 21 bases between. There are 16 residues in the CDR3.

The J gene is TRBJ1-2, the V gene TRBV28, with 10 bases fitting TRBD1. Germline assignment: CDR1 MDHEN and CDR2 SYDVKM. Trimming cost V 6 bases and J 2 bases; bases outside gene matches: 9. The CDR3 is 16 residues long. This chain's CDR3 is CASRPGQGRPNYGYTF. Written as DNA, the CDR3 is TGTGCCAGCAGGCCGGGACAGGGGCGCCCGAACTATGGCTACACCTTC.

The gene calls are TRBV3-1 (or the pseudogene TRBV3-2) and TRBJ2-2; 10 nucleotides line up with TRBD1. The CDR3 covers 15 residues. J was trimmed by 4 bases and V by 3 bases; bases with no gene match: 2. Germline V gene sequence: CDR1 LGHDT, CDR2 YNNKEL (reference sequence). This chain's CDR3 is CASSHGTGVTGELFF. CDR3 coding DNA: TGTGCCAGCAGCCATGGGACAGGGGTCACCGGGGAGCTGTTTTTT.

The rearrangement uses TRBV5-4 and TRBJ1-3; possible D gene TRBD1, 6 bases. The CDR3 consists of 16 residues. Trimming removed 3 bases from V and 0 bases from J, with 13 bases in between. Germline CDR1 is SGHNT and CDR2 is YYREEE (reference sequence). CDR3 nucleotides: TGTGCCAGCAGCTCCCTGACAGGCGGCTCTGGAAACACCATATATTTT. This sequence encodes CASSSLTGGSGNTIYF.

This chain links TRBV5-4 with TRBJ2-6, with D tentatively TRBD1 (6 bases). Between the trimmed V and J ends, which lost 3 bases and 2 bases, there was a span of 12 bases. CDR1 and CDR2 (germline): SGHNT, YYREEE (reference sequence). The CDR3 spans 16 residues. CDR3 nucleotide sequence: TGTGCCAGCAGCTCGGATCCAGGGGCTGGGGCCAACGTCCTGACTTTC. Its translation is CASSSDPGAGANVLTF.

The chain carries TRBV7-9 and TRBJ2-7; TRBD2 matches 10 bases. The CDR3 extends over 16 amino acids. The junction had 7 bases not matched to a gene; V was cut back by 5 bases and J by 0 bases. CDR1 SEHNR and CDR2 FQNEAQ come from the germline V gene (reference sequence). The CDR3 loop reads CASSALAGAISYEQYF. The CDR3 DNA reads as TGTGCCAGCAGCGCGCTAGCGGGAGCTATCTCCTACGAGCAGTACTTC.

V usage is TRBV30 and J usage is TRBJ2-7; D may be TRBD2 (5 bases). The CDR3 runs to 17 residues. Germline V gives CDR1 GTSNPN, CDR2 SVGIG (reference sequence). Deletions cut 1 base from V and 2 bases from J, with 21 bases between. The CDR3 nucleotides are TGTGCCTGGAGTGGTACTTCCGGGAATCGAAGGCCCTACGAGCAGTACTTC. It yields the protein CAWSGTSGNRRPYEQYF.

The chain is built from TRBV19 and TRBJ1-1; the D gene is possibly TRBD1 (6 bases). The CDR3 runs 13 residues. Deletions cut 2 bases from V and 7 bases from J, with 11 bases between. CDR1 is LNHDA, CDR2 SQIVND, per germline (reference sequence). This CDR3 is CASSIRGASEAFF. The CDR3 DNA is TGTGCCAGTAGTATACGGGGGGCTAGTGAAGCTTTCTTT.

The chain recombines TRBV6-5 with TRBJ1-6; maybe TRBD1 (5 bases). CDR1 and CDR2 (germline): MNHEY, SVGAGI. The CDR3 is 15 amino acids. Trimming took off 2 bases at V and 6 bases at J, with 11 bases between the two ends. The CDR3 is CASSYEQAFNSPLHF. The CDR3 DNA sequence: TGTGCCAGCAGTTACGAACAGGCCTTTAATTCACCCCTCCACTTT.

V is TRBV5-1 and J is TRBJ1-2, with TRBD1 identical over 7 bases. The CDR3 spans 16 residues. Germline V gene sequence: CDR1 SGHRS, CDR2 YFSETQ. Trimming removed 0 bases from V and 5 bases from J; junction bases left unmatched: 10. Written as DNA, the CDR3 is TGCGCCAGCAGCTTGGCTAAATGGGACAGTGGGTATGGCTACACCTTC. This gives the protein CASSLAKWDSGYGYTF.

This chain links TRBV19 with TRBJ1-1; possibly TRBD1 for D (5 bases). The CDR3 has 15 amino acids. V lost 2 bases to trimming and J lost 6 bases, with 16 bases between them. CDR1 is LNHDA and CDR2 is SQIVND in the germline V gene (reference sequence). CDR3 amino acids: CASSITQGPGSEAFF. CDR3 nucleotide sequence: TGTGCCAGTAGTATAACTCAGGGCCCCGGGTCTGAAGCTTTCTTT.

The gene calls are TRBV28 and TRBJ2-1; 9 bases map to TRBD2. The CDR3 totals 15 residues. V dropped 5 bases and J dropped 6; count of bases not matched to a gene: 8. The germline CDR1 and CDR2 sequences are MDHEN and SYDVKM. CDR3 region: CASSKPAGGGNEQFF. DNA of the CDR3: TGTGCCAGCAGTAAACCGGCGGGAGGGGGCAATGAGCAGTTCTTC.

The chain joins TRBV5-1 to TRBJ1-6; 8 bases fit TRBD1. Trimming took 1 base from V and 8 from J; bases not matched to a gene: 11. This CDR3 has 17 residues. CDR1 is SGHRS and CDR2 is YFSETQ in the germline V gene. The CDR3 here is CASSLLSRAGGDSPLHF. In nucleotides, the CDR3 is TGCGCCAGCAGCTTGCTTTCCAGAGCAGGGGGCGATTCACCCCTCCACTTT. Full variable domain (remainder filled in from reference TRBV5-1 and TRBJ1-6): KAGVTQTPRYLIKTRGQQVTLSCSPISGHRSVSWYQQTPGQGLQFLFEYFSETQRNKGNFPGRFSGRQFSNSRSEMNVSTLELGDSALYLCASSLLSRAGGDSPLHFGNGTRLTVT.

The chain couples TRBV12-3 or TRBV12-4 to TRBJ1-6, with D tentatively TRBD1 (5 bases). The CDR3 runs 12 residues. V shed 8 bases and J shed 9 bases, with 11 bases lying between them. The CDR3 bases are TGTGCCAGCCGGGTCCAGGGTTCACCCCTCCACTTT. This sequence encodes CASRVQGSPLHF.

The CDR3 loop is CASRDRVNQPQHF. CDR3 bases: TGTGCCAGCAGGGACAGGGTCAATCAGCCCCAGCATTTT. This sequence joins TRBV12-3 or TRBV12-4 and TRBJ1-5; the match to TRBD1 covers 8 bases. V gave up 6 bases and J gave up 3 bases; unmatched junction bases: 1. This CDR3 has 13 amino acids.

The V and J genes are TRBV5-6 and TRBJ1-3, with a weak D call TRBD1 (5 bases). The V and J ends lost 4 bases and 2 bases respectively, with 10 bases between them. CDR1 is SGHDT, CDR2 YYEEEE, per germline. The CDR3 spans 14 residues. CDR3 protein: CASSRGVPGNTIYF. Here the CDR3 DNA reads TGTGCCAGCAGCAGGGGTGTTCCTGGAAACACCATATATTTT.